This TCR beta chain was identified during a study of naive and memory T cell subsets (dated by TCRdb to 2016 to 2017). Background on the whole study: The study applied an open-source, UMI-based TCR alpha and beta sequencing pipeline to sorted naive and memory peripheral blood T cell subsets. IgG serology results and the functional CMV T cell responses were in complete agreement. RNA was DNase-treated and reverse transcribed with TCR constant-region primers, mostly using SuperScript III. Overall study outcomes, separate from this receptor: A few larger clonotypes were present in naive repertoires, particularly the CD8 repertoires, and these clonotypes were possibly memory cells re-expressing CD45RA. In both CD4 and CD8 cells, going from naive through CM, EM and EMRA, the Gini index went up while Shannon and inverse Simpson diversity went down. Clonotypes were defined as single alpha or beta chain sequences, not paired alpha/beta receptors. Once error correction was done, more than 90% of naive TCR sequences showed up just once, which made the naive abundance distributions much steeper than those of the memory subsets. The repertoire findings for the naive and memory subsets could not be validated against a ground truth because none was available. RNA-based TCR counts may be affected by expression changes linked to T cell activation and differentiation. TCR abundance followed a power law with an exponent that was different for naive and memory subsets but consistent across the three individuals.

Comment on this clonotype: Its antigen is not yet known. Within one base of it there is no much larger clone, and no base qualities were kept.

Separate amplification of TCR alpha and beta chain libraries was performed from the second PCR step onward. CMV status of each donor was established by measuring IFNgamma production from CD4+ T cells after fresh PBMCs were stimulated overnight with CMV viral lysate. Miltenyi beads were used first to positively select CD4 T cells, and CD8 T cells were then positively selected from the CD4-negative fraction. Cells stained for CD3, CD4, CD8, CD45RA, CD27 and a live/dead dye were sorted on a BD Aria II into four subsets by CD45RA and CD27. Three healthy volunteers provided blood, and the blood of each volunteer was split into CD4 and CD8 T cells and then into four differentiation subsets. Approximately 130 ml of peripheral blood was drawn per donor, and PBMC were isolated by Ficoll-Paque PLUS density-gradient centrifugation. The sorted cells were lysed in RLT buffer, after which RNA was extracted using a Qiagen RNeasy kit and kept at -80 degrees C.

Preparation of the library involved UMI-ligation and nested PCR. The beta constant-region primer was an equimolar mix of two oligonucleotides covering both TRBC1 and TRBC2. Four rounds of PCR were used to amplify ligated cDNA, with nested alpha and beta constant-region primers being used together with the SP2 primer. A single-stranded oligonucleotide carrying the SP2 primer and a 12-nucleotide UMI was ligated to the 3' end of the cDNA by T4 RNA ligase 1. Incubation of the ligation reaction lasted roughly 20-24 hours at 16 degrees C. PCR2 was usually performed as a SYBR Green qPCR and halted at a preset threshold so that over-amplification would not occur. All purifications after the first were performed with Agencourt AMPure XP magnetic beads. Library amounts were measured by Qubit and library quality was assessed on a TapeStation, where the main peak was expected at around 650 bp. Sequencing of the pooled libraries was done on an Illumina MiSeq using v2 2x251 paired-end kits, which typically yielded roughly 0.95-2 million reads per sample. Each sample library was pooled at around 4.1 nM, and about 4.5-7.5% PhiX was included to improve cluster recognition. Per the source publication's procedure: Decombinator assigned V and J genes to Demultiplexor-processed FASTQ reads by tag matching, allowing a single base-pair mismatch. Collapsinator used UMIs to correct both sequencing errors and frequency errors arising from PCR heterogeneity. TCRs were translated and CDR3s were extracted from the conserved cysteine to the FGXG phenylalanine by CDR3Translator, with non-productive sequences being flagged. Gini, Shannon entropy and inverse Simpson indices were calculated on repertoires subsampled to equal numbers of UMI-defined TCRs. Power-law fits to clonotype abundance distributions were performed by maximum likelihood within the linear range. For one naive CD8 sample, the pipeline and MIGEC produced similar UMI counts, unique TCR numbers and clonal distributions. In one analysis, naive TCRs also found in any memory subset of the same donor were removed from the naive repertoire. Repertoires were searched for around 8,000 CMV-associated CDR3 sequences compiled from VDJdb and a published dataset. In TCRdb, the public reads were trimmed at Q25 with fastp and aligned with MiXCR, with productive beta chains retained. Each record represents a unique CDR3 protein, reported with the most common genes and DNA among its rows. The V and J calls come from TCRdb's annotation, not from the publication. The sample data list about 150,000 distinct CDR3 sequences, and roughly 22% of these were observed just once. Of the sample, less than 0.13% falls within the top ten clones.

Germline trimming: 4 bases from V, 3 bases from J; junction bases outside gene matches: 12. In the germline V gene, CDR1 corresponds to SQVTM and CDR2 to ANQGSEA. From the cysteine up to the phenylalanine, the CDR3 has a length of 16 residues. Just the 48-base CDR3 DNA is kept, in frame starting at base 1. The V gene is TRBV29-1 and the J gene is TRBJ1-3, with TRBD1 identical over 7 junction bases. Sequences were obtained from naive CD4+ T cells from blood. What this sample's cell subset or site label stands for: naive T cells, CD45RA high CD27+. The receptor's source is a human donor in good health. The sequenced DNA is TGCAGCGTTGTCCATTACAGGGGTATAGGTGGAAACACCATATATTTT. Its translation reads: CSVVHYRGIGGNTIYF.